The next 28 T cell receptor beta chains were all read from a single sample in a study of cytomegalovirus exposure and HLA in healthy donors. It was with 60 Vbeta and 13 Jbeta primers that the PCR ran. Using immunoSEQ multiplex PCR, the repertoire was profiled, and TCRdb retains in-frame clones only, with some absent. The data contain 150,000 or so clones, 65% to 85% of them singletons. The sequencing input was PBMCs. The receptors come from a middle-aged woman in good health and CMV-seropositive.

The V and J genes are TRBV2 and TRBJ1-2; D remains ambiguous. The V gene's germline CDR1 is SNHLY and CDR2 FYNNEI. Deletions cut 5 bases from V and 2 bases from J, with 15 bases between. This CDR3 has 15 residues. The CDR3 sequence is CASSKTPEINYGYTF. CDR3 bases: TGTGCCAGCAGTAAAACCCCCGAGATCAACTATGGCTACACCTTC. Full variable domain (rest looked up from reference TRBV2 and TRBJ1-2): EPEVTQTPSHQVTQMGQEVILRCVPISNHLYFYWYRQILGQKVEFLVSFYNNEISEKSEIFDDQFSVERPDGSNFTLKIRSTKLEDSAMYFCASSKTPEINYGYTFGSGTRLTVV.

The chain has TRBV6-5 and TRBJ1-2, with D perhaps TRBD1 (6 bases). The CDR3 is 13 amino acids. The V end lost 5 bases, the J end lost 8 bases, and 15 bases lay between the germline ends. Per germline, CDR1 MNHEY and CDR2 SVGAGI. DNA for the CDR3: TGTGCCAGCAGTAAAGGGGGTGTGGGGGGCTACACCTTC. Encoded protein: CASSKGGVGGYTF.

The CDR3 nucleotides are TGTGCCAGCAGCTTCGCGGGGGGCACAGATACGCAGTATTTT. This translates into CASSFAGGTDTQYF. The chain recombines TRBV7-3 with TRBJ2-3; 7 bases line up with TRBD2. Per germline, CDR1 SGHTA and CDR2 FQGTGA. The CDR3 sequence is 14 residues long. V dropped 3 bases and J dropped 1; count of bases not matched to a gene: 1.

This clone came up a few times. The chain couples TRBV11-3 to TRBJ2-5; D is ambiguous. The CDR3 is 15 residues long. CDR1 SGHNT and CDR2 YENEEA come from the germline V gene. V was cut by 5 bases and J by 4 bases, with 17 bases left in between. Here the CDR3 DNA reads TGTGCCAGCAGCCTCAATTATCCCGAGGCAGAGACCCAGTACTTC. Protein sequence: CASSLNYPEAETQYF.

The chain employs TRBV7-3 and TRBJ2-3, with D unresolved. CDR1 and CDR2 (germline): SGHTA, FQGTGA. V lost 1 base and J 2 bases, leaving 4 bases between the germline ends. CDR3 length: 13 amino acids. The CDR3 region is CASSLISTDTQYF. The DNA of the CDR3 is TGTGCCAGCAGCTTAATCTCCACAGATACGCAGTATTTT.

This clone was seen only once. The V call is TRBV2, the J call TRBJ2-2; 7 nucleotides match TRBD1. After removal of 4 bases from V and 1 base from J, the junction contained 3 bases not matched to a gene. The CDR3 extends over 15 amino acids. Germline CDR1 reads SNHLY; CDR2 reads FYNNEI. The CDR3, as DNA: TGTGCCAGCAGTGGACAGGGTCGGAACACCGGGGAGCTGTTTTTT. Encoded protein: CASSGQGRNTGELFF.

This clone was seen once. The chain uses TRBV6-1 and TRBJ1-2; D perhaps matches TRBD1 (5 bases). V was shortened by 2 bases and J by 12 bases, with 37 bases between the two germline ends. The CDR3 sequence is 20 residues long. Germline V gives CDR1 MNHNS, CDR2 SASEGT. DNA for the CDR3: TGTGCCAGCAGTGAACGGGGGGATCGCGTTCGGTTTCACGCACAAATCGGCCACACCTTC. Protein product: CASSERGDRVRFHAQIGHTF.

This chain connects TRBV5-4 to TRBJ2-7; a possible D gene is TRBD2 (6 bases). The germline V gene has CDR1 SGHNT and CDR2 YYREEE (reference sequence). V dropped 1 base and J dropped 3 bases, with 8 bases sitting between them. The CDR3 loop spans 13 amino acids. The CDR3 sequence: CASSLKGLYEQYF. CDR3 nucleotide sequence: TGTGCCAGCAGCTTGAAGGGACTCTACGAGCAGTACTTC.

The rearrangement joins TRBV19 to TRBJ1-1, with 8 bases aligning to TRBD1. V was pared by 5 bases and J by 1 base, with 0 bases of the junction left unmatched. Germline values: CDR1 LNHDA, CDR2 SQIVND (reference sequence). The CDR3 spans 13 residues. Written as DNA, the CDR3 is TGTGCCAGTAGTGGACAGGGGAACACTGAAGCTTTCTTT. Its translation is CASSGQGNTEAFF.

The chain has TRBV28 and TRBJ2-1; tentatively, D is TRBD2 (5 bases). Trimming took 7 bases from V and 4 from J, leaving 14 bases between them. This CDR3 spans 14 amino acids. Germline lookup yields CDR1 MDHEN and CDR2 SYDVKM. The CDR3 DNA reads TGTGCCAGCACCCTGGACGGACTTTACAATGAGCAGTTCTTC. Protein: CASTLDGLYNEQFF.

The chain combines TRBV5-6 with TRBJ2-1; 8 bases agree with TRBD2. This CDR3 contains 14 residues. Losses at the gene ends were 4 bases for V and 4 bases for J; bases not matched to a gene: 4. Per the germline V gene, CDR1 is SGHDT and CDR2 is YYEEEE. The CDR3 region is CASSAGLGYNEQFF. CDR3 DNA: TGTGCCAGCAGCGCGGGACTAGGTTACAATGAGCAGTTCTTC.

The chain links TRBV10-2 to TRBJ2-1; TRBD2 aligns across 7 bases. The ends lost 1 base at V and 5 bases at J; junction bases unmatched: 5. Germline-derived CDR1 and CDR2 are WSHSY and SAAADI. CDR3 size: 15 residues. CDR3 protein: CASSELLRGNNEQFF. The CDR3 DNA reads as TGCGCCAGCAGTGAGTTGTTGCGGGGGAACAATGAGCAGTTCTTC.

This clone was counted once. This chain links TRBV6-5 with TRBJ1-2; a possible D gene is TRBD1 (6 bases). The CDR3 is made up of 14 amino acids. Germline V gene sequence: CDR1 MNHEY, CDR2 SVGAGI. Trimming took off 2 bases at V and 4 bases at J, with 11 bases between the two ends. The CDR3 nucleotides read TGTGCCAGCAGTTACGTGGGGGCGGGCTATGGCTACACCTTC. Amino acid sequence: CASSYVGAGYGYTF.

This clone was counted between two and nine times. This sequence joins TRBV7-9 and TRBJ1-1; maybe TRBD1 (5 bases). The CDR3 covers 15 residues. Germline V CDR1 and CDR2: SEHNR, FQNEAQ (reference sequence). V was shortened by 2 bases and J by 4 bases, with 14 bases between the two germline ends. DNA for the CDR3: TGTGCCAGCAGCTTATTACACCAGGGAACCACTGAAGCTTTCTTT. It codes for CASSLLHQGTTEAFF.

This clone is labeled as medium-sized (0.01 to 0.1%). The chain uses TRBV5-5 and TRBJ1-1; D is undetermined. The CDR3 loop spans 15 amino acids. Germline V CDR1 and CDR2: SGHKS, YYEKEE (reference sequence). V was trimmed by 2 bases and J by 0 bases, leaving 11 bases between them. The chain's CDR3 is CASSFGGTMNTEAFF. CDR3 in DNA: TGTGCCAGCAGCTTTGGCGGAACGATGAACACTGAAGCTTTCTTT.

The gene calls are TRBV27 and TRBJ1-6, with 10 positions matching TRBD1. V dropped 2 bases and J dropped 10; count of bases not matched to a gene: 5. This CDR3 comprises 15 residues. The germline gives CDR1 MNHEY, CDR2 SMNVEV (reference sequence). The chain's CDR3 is CASSLGTGVRSPLHF. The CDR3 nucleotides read TGTGCCAGCAGTTTAGGGACAGGGGTGCGCTCACCCCTCCACTTT.

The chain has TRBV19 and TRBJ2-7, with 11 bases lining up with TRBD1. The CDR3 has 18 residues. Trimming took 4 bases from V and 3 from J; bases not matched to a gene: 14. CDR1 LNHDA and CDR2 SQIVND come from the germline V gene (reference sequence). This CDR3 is CASSNYPPGTGGIYEQYF. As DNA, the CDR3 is TGTGCCAGTAGTAATTACCCCCCCGGGACAGGGGGTATCTACGAGCAGTACTTC.

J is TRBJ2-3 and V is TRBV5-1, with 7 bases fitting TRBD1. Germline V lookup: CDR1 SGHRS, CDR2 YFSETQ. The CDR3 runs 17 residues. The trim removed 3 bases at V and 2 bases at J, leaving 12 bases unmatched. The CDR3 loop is CASSSSGRGLITDTQYF. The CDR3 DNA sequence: TGCGCCAGCAGCTCCTCGGGTAGGGGGCTTATCACAGATACGCAGTATTTT.

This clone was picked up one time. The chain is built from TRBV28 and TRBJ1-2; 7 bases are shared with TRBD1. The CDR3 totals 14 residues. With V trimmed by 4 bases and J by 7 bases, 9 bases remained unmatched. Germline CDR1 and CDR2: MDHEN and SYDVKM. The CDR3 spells CASSSRDRDFGYTF. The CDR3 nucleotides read TGTGCCAGCAGTTCCAGAGACAGGGACTTTGGCTACACCTTC.

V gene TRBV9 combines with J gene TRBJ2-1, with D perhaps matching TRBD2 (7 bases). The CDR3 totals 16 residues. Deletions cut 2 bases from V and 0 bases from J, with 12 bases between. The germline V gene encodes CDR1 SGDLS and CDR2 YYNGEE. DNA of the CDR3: TGTGCCAGCAGCGTCCTTCGGGGGGCCTCCTACAATGAGCAGTTCTTC. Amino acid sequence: CASSVLRGASYNEQFF. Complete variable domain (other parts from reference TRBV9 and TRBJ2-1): DSGVTQTPKHLITATGQRVTLRCSPRSGDLSVYWYQQSLDQGLQFLIQYYNGEERAKGNILERFSAQQFPDLHSELNLSSLELGDSALYFCASSVLRGASYNEQFFGPGTRLTVL.

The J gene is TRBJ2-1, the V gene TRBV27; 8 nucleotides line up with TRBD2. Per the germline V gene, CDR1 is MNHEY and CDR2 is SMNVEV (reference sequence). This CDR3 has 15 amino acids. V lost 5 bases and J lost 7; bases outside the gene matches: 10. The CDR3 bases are TGTGCCAGCAGTCCGACGGGACTAGTCAAAAATGAGCAGTTCTTC. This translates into CASSPTGLVKNEQFF.

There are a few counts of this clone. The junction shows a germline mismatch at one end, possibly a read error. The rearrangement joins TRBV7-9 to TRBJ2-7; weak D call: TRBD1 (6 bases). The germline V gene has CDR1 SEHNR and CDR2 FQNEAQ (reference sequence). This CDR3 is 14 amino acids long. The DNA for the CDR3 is TGTTCCAGCAGCCATACCACAGGGATCTACGAGCAGTACTTC. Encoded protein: CSSSHTTGIYEQYF.

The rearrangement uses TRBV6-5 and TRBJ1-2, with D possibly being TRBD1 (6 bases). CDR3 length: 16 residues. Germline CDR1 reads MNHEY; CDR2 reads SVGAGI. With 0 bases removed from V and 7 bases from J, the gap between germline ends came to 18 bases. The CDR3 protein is CASSYSMAGELGGYTF. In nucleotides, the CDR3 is TGTGCCAGCAGTTACTCGATGGCAGGGGAGTTAGGTGGCTACACCTTC.

DNA of the CDR3: TGTGCCAGCAGCGTAGCTGGGGGGGTACCTGGGGCCAACGTCCTGACTTTC. Its translation: CASSVAGGVPGANVLTF. The V and J genes are TRBV9 and TRBJ2-6, with 7 bases fitting TRBD2. The junction had 5 bases not matched to a gene; V was cut back by 0 bases and J by 2 bases. Germline V gene lookup returns CDR1 SGDLS and CDR2 YYNGEE. The CDR3 is 17 residues long. The full variable domain, in which reference TRBV9 and TRBJ2-6 provide the parts outside the CDR3, is DSGVTQTPKHLITATGQRVTLRCSPRSGDLSVYWYQQSLDQGLQFLIQYYNGEERAKGNILERFSAQQFPDLHSELNLSSLELGDSALYFCASSVAGGVPGANVLTFGAGSRLTVL.

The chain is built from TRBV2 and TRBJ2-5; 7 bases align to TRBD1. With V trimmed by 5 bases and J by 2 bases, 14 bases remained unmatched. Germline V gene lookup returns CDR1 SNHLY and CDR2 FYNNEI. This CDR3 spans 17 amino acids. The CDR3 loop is CASSFSYWTGDQETQYF. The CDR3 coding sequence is TGTGCCAGCAGTTTCTCCTATTGGACAGGAGATCAAGAGACCCAGTACTTC.

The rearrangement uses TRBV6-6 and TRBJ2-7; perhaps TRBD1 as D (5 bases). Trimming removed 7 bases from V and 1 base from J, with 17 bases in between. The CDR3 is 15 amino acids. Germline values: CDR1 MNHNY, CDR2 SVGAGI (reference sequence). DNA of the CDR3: TGTGCCAGCACCCTCAGGGTACAGCTATCCTACGAGCAGTACTTC. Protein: CASTLRVQLSYEQYF.

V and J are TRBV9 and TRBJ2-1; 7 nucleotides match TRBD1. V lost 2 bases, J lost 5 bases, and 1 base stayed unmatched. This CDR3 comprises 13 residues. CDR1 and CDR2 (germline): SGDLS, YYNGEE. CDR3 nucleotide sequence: TGTGCCAGCAGCGTCGACAGGGACAATGAGCAGTTCTTC. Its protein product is CASSVDRDNEQFF.

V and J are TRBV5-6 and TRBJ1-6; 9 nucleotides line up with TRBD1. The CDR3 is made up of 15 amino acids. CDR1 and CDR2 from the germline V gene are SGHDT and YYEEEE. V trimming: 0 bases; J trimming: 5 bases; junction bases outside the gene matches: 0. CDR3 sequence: CASSLGTGDNSPLHF. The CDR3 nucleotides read TGTGCCAGCAGCTTGGGGACAGGGGATAATTCACCCCTCCACTTT.